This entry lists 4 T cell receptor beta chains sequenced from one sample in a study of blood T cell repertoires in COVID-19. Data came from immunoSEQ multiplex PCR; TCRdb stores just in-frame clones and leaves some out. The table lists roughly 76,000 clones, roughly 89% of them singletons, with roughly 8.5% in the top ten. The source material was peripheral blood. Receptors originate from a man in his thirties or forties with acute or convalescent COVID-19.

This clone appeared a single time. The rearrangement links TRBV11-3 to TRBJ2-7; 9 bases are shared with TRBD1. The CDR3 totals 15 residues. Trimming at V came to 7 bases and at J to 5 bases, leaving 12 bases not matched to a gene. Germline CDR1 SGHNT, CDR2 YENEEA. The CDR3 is CASTPKPGQGHEQYF. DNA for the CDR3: TGTGCCAGCACCCCTAAACCGGGACAGGGCCACGAGCAGTACTTC.

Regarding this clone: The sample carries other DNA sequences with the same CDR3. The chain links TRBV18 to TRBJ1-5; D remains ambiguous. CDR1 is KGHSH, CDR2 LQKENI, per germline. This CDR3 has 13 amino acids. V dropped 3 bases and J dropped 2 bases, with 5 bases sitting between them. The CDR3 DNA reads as TGTGCCAGCTCACCGAGCGGCAATCAGCCCCAGCATTTT. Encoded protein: CASSPSGNQPQHF.

CDR3: CAWTGGPETQYF. The DNA for the CDR3 is TGTGCCTGGACAGGGGGGCCCGAGACCCAGTACTTC. The rearrangement joins TRBV30 to TRBJ2-5, with D perhaps TRBD1 (7 bases). The V gene's germline CDR1 is GTSNPN and CDR2 SVGIG (reference sequence). The CDR3 totals 12 residues. V was pared by 4 bases and J by 5 bases, with 11 bases between.

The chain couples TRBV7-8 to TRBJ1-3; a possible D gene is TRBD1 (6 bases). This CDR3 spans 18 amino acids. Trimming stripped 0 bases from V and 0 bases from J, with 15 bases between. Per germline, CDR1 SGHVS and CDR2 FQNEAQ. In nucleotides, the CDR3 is TGTGCCAGCAGCTTAGCGTCCCGGACAGCAAGCTCTGGAAACACCATATATTTT. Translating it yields CASSLASRTASSGNTIYF.